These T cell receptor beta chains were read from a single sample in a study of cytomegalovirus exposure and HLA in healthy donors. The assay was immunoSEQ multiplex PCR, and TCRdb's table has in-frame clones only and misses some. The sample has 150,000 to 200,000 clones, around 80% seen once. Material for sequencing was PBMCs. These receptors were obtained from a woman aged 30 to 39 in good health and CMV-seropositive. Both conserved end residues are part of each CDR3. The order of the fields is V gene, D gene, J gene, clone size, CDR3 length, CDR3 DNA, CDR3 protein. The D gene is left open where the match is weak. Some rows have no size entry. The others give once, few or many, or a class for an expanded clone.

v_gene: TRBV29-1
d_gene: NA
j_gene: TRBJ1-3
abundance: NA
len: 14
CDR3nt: TGCAGCGCCAAATCGGGAAGCTCTGGAAACACCATATATTTT
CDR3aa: CSAKSGSSGNTIYF

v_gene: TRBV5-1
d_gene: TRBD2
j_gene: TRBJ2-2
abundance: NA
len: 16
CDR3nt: TGCGCCAGCAGCCCACGAGCGGGAGGGGAGATCGGGGAGCTGTTTTTT
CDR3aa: CASSPRAGGEIGELFF

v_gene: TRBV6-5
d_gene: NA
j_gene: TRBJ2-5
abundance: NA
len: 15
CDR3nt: TGTGCCAGCAGTCGCCAGGGCCGGGAGAGAAAGACCCAGTACTTC
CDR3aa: CASSRQGRERKTQYF

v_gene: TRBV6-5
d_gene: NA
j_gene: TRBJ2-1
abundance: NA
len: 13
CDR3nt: TGTGCCACCCTAAGCAACCGGGGGAATGAGCAGTTCTTC
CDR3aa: CATLSNRGNEQFF

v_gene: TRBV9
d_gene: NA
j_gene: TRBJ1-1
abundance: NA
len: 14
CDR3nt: TGTGCCAGCAGCGTGAGGGTACAGAACACTGAAGCTTTCTTT
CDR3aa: CASSVRVQNTEAFF

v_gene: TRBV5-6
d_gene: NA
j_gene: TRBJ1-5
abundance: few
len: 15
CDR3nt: TGTGCCAGCAGCTTTTTCGGGGGTAATAATCAGCCCCAGCATTTT
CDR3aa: CASSFFGGNNQPQHF

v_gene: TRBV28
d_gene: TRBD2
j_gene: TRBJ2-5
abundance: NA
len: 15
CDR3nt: TGTGCCAGCTGCACCGGGACTAGGGAGGTAAAGACCCAGTACTTC
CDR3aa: CASCTGTREVKTQYF

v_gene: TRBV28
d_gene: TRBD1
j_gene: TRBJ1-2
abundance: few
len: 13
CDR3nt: TGTGCCAGCAGTTTAGAACAGGGGCGAGGCTACACCTTC
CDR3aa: CASSLEQGRGYTF

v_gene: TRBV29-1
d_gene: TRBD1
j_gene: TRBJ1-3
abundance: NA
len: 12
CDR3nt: TGCAGCGCCAAGACAGGGAGGAACACCATATATTTT
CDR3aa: CSAKTGRNTIYF

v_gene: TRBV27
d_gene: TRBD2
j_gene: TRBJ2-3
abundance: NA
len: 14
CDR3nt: TGTGCCAGTTCCCGTAAAACTAGCGCAGATACGCAGTATTTT
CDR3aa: CASSRKTSADTQYF

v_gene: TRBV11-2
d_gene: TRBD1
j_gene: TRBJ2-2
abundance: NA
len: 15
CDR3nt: TGTGCCAGCACCCCGGGACAGGGGAACACCGGGGAGCTGTTTTTT
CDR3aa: CASTPGQGNTGELFF

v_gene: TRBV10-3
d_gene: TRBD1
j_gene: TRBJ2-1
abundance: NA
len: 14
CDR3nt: TGTGCCATCAGCAGACAGGGAGTGGGCAATGAGCAGTTCTTC
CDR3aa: CAISRQGVGNEQFF

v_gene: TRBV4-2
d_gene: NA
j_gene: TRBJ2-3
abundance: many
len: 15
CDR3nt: TGTGCCAGTCGGCCCTCCAGCGGGAGCACAGATACGCAGTATTTT
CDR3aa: CASRPSSGSTDTQYF

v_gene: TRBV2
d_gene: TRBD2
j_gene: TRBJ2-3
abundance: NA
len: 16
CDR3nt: TGTGCCAGCAGTACCGGACTAGCGGGAGATGCAGATACGCAGTATTTT
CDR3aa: CASSTGLAGDADTQYF

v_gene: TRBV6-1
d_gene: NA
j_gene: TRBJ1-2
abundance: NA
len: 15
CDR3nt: TGTGCCAGCAGTGAAATAGGAGTTCGGGACTATGGCTACACCTTC
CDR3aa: CASSEIGVRDYGYTF